This TCR beta chain comes out of a study of CD8+CD57+ T cells in acquired aplastic anemia. The use of genomic DNA as template underpinned the TCR beta VDJ and CDR3 profiling. TCRdb fed the reads into MiXCR, producing one record per CDR3 protein. The table shows about 150,000 distinct CDR3 sequences, with more than 35% occurring only once. On this clonotype itself: A much larger clone lies one base from this, so it may be a read error.

The sample was sorted CD4+, CD8+, or CD8+CD57+ T cells (not recorded which) from PBMCs. This clonotype originated in a human donor in good health, serving as a control.

The CDR3 nucleotides read TGTGCCAGCAGTGAGCCCCGGGACACAAACACAGATACGCAGTATTTT. Encoded protein: CASSEPRDTNTDTQYF. The chain combines TRBV2 with TRBJ2-3; maybe TRBD1 (6 bases). Germline CDR1 and CDR2: SNHLY and FYNNEI. V shed 3 bases and J shed 2 bases, with 15 bases lying between them. This CDR3 is built from 16 residues.